This record looks at one TCR beta chain sequence and its context. No antigen is known for it. Time point indicated: persistent/refractory GD, antithyroid drugs over 5 years with positive TRAb. With RNA extracted from PBMCs as input, the TCR library was made. EDTA tubes collected nine milliliters of peripheral blood. These data originate in a study of regulatory T cells in long-lasting Graves disease. Study-level findings and limits: Whereas 966 public clonotypes were shared by new patients, persistent patients shared more, at 2,500 to 3,500. Investigators studied peripheral blood only, not thyroid tissue.

CDR1 is SGHAT and CDR2 is FQNNGV in the germline V gene. J gave up 6 bases and V 3 bases, and 5 bases lay outside the gene matches. The CDR3 loop spans 15 amino acids. HTBI primers from iRepertoire and Arm-PCR of CDR3 regions yielded the TCR beta libraries. Original methodology: Identified across the samples were 62 TRBV segments and 14 TRBJ segments. TCRdb redid the calling of the multiplex PCR reads with MiXCR, one entry per CDR3 protein. The V and J calls and clone size are TCRdb's, not the authors'. The top ten hold roughly 7% of the sample, which has around 460,000 distinct CDR3 sequences, under 25% seen once.

The TCR was taken from a female donor with Graves disease. The sample in question was peripheral blood mononuclear cells (PBMCs), obtained when the disease was refractory, from a patient treated with antithyroid drugs. The chain uses TRBV11-2 and TRBJ2-2; 9 nucleotides agree with TRBD1. The CDR3 DNA is TGTGCCAGCAGCTTTTGGGGGACAGGGCCCGGGGAGCTGTTTTTT. Protein sequence: CASSFWGTGPGELFF.